This T cell receptor beta chain appears in the sequencing data of a study of blood T cells in healthy people across ages. With a J-beta primer mix and a sample-barcoded 5' primer, a second PCR ran about 7 to 12 cycles. TCRdb itself ran the 5' RACE reads through MiXCR, one entry per CDR3 protein. The sample yields 1.5 million to 2 million distinct CDR3 sequences, roughly 30% seen once. The CDR3 runs 13 residues. Trimming at V came to 5 bases and at J to 4 bases, leaving 7 bases not matched to a gene. Germline V gene sequence: CDR1 DFQATT, CDR2 SNEGSKA (reference sequence). Specimen: blood. V is TRBV20-1 and J is TRBJ2-7; 8 nucleotides align to TRBD2. This sequence was found in a woman younger than 45 in good health. The CDR3 DNA reads as TGCAGTGCTCCGGGGGGGGGAGTATACGAGCAGTACTTC. This encodes CSAPGGGVYEQYF.